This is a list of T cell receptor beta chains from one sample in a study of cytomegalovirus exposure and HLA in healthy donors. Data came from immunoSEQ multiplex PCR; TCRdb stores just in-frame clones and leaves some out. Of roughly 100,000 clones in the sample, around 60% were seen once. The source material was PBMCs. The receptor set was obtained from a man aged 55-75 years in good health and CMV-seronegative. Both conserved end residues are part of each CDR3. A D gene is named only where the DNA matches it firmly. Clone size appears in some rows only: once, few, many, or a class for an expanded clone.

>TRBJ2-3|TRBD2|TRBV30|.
TGTGCCTGGAGTACCAGCGGGATGGCAGATACGCAGTATTTT
CAWSTSGMADTQYF
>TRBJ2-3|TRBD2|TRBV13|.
TGTGCCAGCGGGGCGGGGGGCACAGATACGCAGTATTTT
CASGAGGTDTQYF
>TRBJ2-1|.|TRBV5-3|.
TGTGCCAGAAGCTGGGGCCGCTCCTACAATGAGCAGTTCTTC
CARSWGRSYNEQFF
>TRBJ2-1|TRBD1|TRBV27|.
TGTGCCAGCAGTTTGGACAGGGGTTACTACAATGAGCAGTTCTTC
CASSLDRGYYNEQFF
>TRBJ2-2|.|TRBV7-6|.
TGTGCCAGCAGCGTGGCGGCTACAAGCCTCCCTACCGGGGAGCTGTTTTTT
CASSVAATSLPTGELFF
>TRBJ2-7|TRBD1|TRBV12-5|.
TGTGCTAGTGGTTCCACGCACCAGGGGGCCCACGAGCAGTACTTC
CASGSTHQGAHEQYF
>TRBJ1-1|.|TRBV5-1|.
TGCGCCAGCAGCTTGGCGCCAGGGGTAAACACTGAAGCTTTCTTT
CASSLAPGVNTEAFF
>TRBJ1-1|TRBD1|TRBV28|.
TGTGCCAGCAGGGCCGGGACAGGGGGAACTGAAGCTTTCTTT
CASRAGTGGTEAFF
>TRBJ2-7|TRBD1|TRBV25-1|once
TGTGCCAGCAGTGCCCGGGACAGGCTGTCCCACGAGCAGTACTTC
CASSARDRLSHEQYF
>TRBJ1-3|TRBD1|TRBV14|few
TGTGCCAGCAGCCCCGGGACAGGGTTTGGAAACACCATATATTTT
CASSPGTGFGNTIYF